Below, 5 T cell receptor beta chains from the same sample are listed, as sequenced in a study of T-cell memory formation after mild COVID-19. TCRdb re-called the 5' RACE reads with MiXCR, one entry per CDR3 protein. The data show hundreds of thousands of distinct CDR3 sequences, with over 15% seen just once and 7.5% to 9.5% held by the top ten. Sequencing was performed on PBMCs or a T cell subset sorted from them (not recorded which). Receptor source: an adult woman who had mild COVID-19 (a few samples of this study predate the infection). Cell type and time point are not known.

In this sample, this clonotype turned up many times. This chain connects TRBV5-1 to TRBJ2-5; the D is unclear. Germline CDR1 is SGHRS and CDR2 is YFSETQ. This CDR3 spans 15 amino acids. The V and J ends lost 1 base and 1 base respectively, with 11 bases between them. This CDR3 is CASSLYLGSQETQYF. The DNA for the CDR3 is TGCGCCAGCAGCTTGTATCTCGGCTCCCAAGAGACCCAGTACTTC. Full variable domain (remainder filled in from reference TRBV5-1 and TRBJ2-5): KAGVTQTPRYLIKTRGQQVTLSCSPISGHRSVSWYQQTPGQGLQFLFEYFSETQRNKGNFPGRFSGRQFSNSRSEMNVSTLELGDSALYLCASSLYLGSQETQYFGPGTRLLVL.

The chain's CDR3 is CASSVGRGGPADTQYF. The CDR3 region has the DNA TGTGCCAGCAGCGTAGGTCGGGGGGGCCCGGCAGATACGCAGTATTTT. The chain employs TRBV9 and TRBJ2-3; the match to TRBD2 covers 8 bases. CDR1 and CDR2 from the germline V gene are SGDLS and YYNGEE. This CDR3 comprises 16 residues. V lost 0 bases and J lost 4; bases outside the gene matches: 7.

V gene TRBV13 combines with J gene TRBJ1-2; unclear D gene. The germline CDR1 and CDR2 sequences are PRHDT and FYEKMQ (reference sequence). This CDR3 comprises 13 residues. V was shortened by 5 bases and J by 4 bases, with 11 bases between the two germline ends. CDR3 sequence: CASSPFGSYGYTF. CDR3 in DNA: TGTGCCAGCAGCCCGTTCGGGTCCTATGGCTACACCTTC.

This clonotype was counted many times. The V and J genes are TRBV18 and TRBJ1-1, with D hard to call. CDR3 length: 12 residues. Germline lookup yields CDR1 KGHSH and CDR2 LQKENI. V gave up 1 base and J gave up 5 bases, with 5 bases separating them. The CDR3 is CASSPQGTEAFF. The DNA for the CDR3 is TGTGCCAGCTCACCACAGGGAACTGAAGCTTTCTTT.

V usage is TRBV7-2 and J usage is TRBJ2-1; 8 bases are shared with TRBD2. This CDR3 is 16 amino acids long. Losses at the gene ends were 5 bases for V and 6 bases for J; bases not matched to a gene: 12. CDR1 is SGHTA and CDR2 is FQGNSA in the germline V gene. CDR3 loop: CASSESSGKGTNEQFF. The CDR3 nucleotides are TGTGCCAGCAGCGAGAGTAGCGGGAAGGGTACCAATGAGCAGTTCTTC.